A selection of T cell receptor beta chains follows, all from one sample in a study of CD8 T cells in ankylosing spondylitis. TCRdb re-called the 5' RACE reads with MiXCR, one entry per CDR3 protein. The table lists about 160,000 distinct CDR3 sequences, around 19% of them singletons. The specimen sequenced was blood, either unsorted or a sorted T cell fraction (not recorded which). The receptors stem from a male donor with ankylosing spondylitis or in good health (not recorded which). The CDR3 runs from the conserved cysteine through the conserved F or W. The order of the fields is clone size, D gene, J gene, V gene, CDR3 protein, CDR3 DNA. The D gene is left open where the match is weak. Clone size is not always given. Where it is, it says once, few, many or a class for expanded clones.

abundance: few
d_gene: .
j_gene: TRBJ2-7
v_gene: TRBV7-8
CDR3aa: CASSLLGISSYEQYF
CDR3nt: TGTGCCAGCAGCTTACTTGGGATCTCGTCCTACGAGCAGTACTTC

abundance: many
d_gene: .
j_gene: TRBJ2-7
v_gene: TRBV6-5
CDR3aa: CASSYSIGGNYEQYF
CDR3nt: TGTGCCAGCAGTTACTCGATCGGGGGCAACTACGAGCAGTACTTC

abundance: .
d_gene: .
j_gene: TRBJ2-2
v_gene: TRBV28
CDR3aa: CASSLFLGGTGELFF
CDR3nt: TGTGCCAGCAGTTTATTTCTCGGGGGCACCGGGGAGCTGTTTTTT

abundance: many
d_gene: .
j_gene: TRBJ2-6
v_gene: TRBV29-1
CDR3aa: CSVGALYGANVLTF
CDR3nt: TGCAGCGTGGGAGCCCTCTATGGGGCCAACGTCCTGACTTTC

abundance: few
d_gene: .
j_gene: TRBJ2-4
v_gene: TRBV7-2
CDR3aa: CASSLVQEAKNIQYF
CDR3nt: TGTGCCAGCAGCTTAGTTCAAGAAGCCAAAAACATTCAGTACTTC

abundance: many
d_gene: .
j_gene: TRBJ2-2
v_gene: TRBV12-3/TRBV12-4
CDR3aa: CASTFTNTGELFF
CDR3nt: TGTGCCAGCACGTTCACGAACACCGGGGAGCTGTTTTTT

abundance: .
d_gene: .
j_gene: TRBJ2-6
v_gene: TRBV12-3/TRBV12-4
CDR3aa: CASSFFTEANVLTF
CDR3nt: TGTGCCAGCAGTTTCTTTACGGAGGCCAACGTCCTGACTTTC

abundance: .
d_gene: TRBD1
j_gene: TRBJ2-2
v_gene: TRBV2
CDR3aa: CASGQGPTGELFF
CDR3nt: TGTGCCAGCGGACAGGGGCCCACCGGGGAGCTGTTTTTT

abundance: .
d_gene: .
j_gene: TRBJ1-1
v_gene: TRBV6-2/TRBV6-3
CDR3aa: CASSPDATNTEAFF
CDR3nt: TGTGCCAGCAGCCCGGATGCAACGAACACTGAAGCTTTCTTT

abundance: many
d_gene: TRBD2
j_gene: TRBJ2-2
v_gene: TRBV5-1
CDR3aa: CASSGTSGNTGELFF
CDR3nt: TGCGCCAGTTCCGGGACTAGCGGGAACACCGGGGAGCTGTTTTTT

abundance: .
d_gene: TRBD1
j_gene: TRBJ2-7
v_gene: TRBV6-5
CDR3aa: CASRPGQAFSEQYF
CDR3nt: TGTGCCTCCCGGCCGGGACAGGCTTTCTCCGAGCAGTACTTC

abundance: few
d_gene: TRBD2
j_gene: TRBJ2-5
v_gene: TRBV7-2
CDR3aa: CASSSSGGETQYF
CDR3nt: TGTGCCAGCAGCTCTAGCGGTGGGGAGACCCAGTACTTC

abundance: many
d_gene: .
j_gene: TRBJ1-3
v_gene: TRBV29-1
CDR3aa: CSVEDLHRDNSGNTIYF
CDR3nt: TGCAGCGTTGAAGATTTACACCGGGACAACTCTGGAAACACCATATATTTT

abundance: .
d_gene: TRBD1
j_gene: TRBJ1-5
v_gene: TRBV6-1
CDR3aa: CASSRDRGGNQPQHF
CDR3nt: TGTGCCAGCAGTAGGGACAGGGGAGGTAATCAGCCCCAGCATTTT

abundance: many
d_gene: .
j_gene: TRBJ1-3
v_gene: TRBV20-1
CDR3aa: CSARDLRSYLYF
CDR3nt: TGCAGTGCTAGAGATCTGCGCAGCTACCTATATTTT

abundance: many
d_gene: .
j_gene: TRBJ2-5
v_gene: TRBV7-8
CDR3aa: CASNQPAETQYF
CDR3nt: TGTGCCAGCAACCAGCCCGCAGAGACCCAGTACTTC

abundance: few
d_gene: .
j_gene: TRBJ1-1
v_gene: TRBV5-1
CDR3aa: CASSLGTVMSVAFF
CDR3nt: TGCGCCAGCAGCTTGGGGACAGTGATGAGCGTGGCTTTCTTT

abundance: .
d_gene: TRBD2
j_gene: TRBJ2-2
v_gene: TRBV6-1
CDR3aa: CVSTWQAGADTGELFF
CDR3nt: TGTGTCAGCACGTGGCAAGCGGGAGCGGACACCGGGGAGCTGTTTTTT

abundance: .
d_gene: .
j_gene: TRBJ1-1
v_gene: TRBV7-9
CDR3aa: CASNPQAMNTEAFF
CDR3nt: TGTGCCAGCAACCCACAGGCGATGAACACTGAAGCTTTCTTT

abundance: few
d_gene: TRBD1
j_gene: TRBJ1-6
v_gene: TRBV29-1
CDR3aa: CSVRTGLHNSPLHF
CDR3nt: TGCAGCGTCCGGACAGGGCTCCATAATTCACCCCTCCACTTT

abundance: many
d_gene: TRBD2
j_gene: TRBJ2-3
v_gene: TRBV9
CDR3aa: CASSVAGTSPRDTQYF
CDR3nt: TGTGCCAGCAGCGTAGCCGGGACTAGCCCGAGGGATACGCAGTATTTT

abundance: many
d_gene: .
j_gene: TRBJ1-3
v_gene: TRBV14
CDR3aa: CASSHENILSSGNTIYF
CDR3nt: TGTGCCAGCAGCCATGAGAACATCTTGAGCTCTGGAAACACCATATATTTT

abundance: few
d_gene: .
j_gene: TRBJ2-5
v_gene: TRBV5-1
CDR3aa: CASSFREPQETQYF
CDR3nt: TGCGCCAGCAGCTTCCGGGAGCCCCAAGAGACCCAGTACTTC

abundance: many
d_gene: .
j_gene: TRBJ2-3
v_gene: TRBV11-2
CDR3aa: CASSSYTDTQYF
CDR3nt: TGTGCCAGCAGCTCTTACACAGATACGCAGTATTTT

abundance: many
d_gene: TRBD2
j_gene: TRBJ2-1
v_gene: TRBV5-6
CDR3aa: CASTPGPGLAGYEQFF
CDR3nt: TGTGCCAGCACCCCCGGACCGGGACTAGCGGGTTATGAGCAGTTCTTC

abundance: many
d_gene: .
j_gene: TRBJ2-1
v_gene: TRBV20-1
CDR3aa: CSANTDAYNEQFF
CDR3nt: TGCAGTGCTAATACGGACGCCTACAATGAGCAGTTCTTC

abundance: .
d_gene: TRBD2
j_gene: TRBJ2-2
v_gene: TRBV12-3/TRBV12-4
CDR3aa: CASSLWGRAGTGELFF
CDR3nt: TGTGCCAGCAGCCTGTGGGGGAGGGCTGGCACCGGGGAGCTGTTTTTT

abundance: many
d_gene: .
j_gene: TRBJ1-2
v_gene: TRBV5-1
CDR3aa: CASSLGPTANYGYTF
CDR3nt: TGCGCCAGCAGCTTGGGACCGACTGCTAACTATGGCTACACCTTC

abundance: many
d_gene: TRBD2
j_gene: TRBJ2-1
v_gene: TRBV6-5
CDR3aa: CASSYGLAGNNEQFF
CDR3nt: TGTGCCAGCAGTTACGGTCTAGCGGGTAACAATGAGCAGTTCTTC

abundance: many
d_gene: .
j_gene: TRBJ2-3
v_gene: TRBV20-1
CDR3aa: CSAPRSASPTDTQYF
CDR3nt: TGCAGTGCCCCTCGTAGCGCATCACCCACAGATACGCAGTATTTT

abundance: few
d_gene: TRBD1
j_gene: TRBJ2-3
v_gene: TRBV4-1
CDR3aa: CASSQYPGGADTQYF
CDR3nt: TGCGCCAGCAGCCAATACCCAGGGGGCGCAGATACGCAGTATTTT

abundance: many
d_gene: .
j_gene: TRBJ1-2
v_gene: TRBV12-3/TRBV12-4
CDR3aa: CASSFDVNYGYTF
CDR3nt: TGTGCCAGCAGTTTCGACGTCAACTATGGCTACACCTTC

abundance: many
d_gene: TRBD2
j_gene: TRBJ2-1
v_gene: TRBV29-1
CDR3aa: CSVENGAGVTFF
CDR3nt: TGCAGCGTTGAAAATGGCGCGGGAGTCACGTTCTTC

abundance: .
d_gene: TRBD2
j_gene: TRBJ2-7
v_gene: TRBV3-1
CDR3aa: CASSQALAAYEQYF
CDR3nt: TGTGCCAGCAGCCAAGCCCTAGCGGCCTACGAGCAGTACTTC

abundance: .
d_gene: .
j_gene: TRBJ1-2
v_gene: TRBV12-3/TRBV12-4
CDR3aa: CASSLPGSYGYTF
CDR3nt: TGTGCCAGCAGTTTGCCAGGGTCGTATGGCTACACCTTC

abundance: .
d_gene: TRBD2
j_gene: TRBJ2-7
v_gene: TRBV7-2
CDR3aa: CASSLALAGRFNYEQYF
CDR3nt: TGTGCCAGCAGCTTAGCGCTAGCGGGGAGGTTTAACTACGAGCAGTACTTC

abundance: .
d_gene: TRBD1
j_gene: TRBJ2-2
v_gene: TRBV5-4
CDR3aa: CASSEQGDTGELFF
CDR3nt: TGTGCCAGCAGCGAACAGGGGGACACCGGGGAGCTGTTTTTT

abundance: many
d_gene: TRBD2
j_gene: TRBJ2-1
v_gene: TRBV7-9
CDR3aa: CASSSLLRLAGEIEQFF
CDR3nt: TGTGCCAGCAGCTCTCTCCTTCGGTTAGCGGGAGAAATTGAGCAGTTCTTC

abundance: .
d_gene: .
j_gene: TRBJ1-5
v_gene: TRBV7-2
CDR3aa: CASSFLPRDQPQHF
CDR3nt: TGTGCCAGCAGCTTTTTACCGAGGGATCAGCCCCAGCATTTT

abundance: many
d_gene: .
j_gene: TRBJ2-4
v_gene: TRBV4-2
CDR3aa: CASSKGGAAKNIQYF
CDR3nt: TGTGCCAGCAGCAAAGGGGGGGCAGCCAAAAACATTCAGTACTTC

abundance: few
d_gene: .
j_gene: TRBJ2-7
v_gene: TRBV28
CDR3aa: CASSSPTKQYF
CDR3nt: TGTGCCAGCAGTTCCCCGACCAAGCAGTACTTC

abundance: few
d_gene: TRBD1
j_gene: TRBJ2-2
v_gene: TRBV19
CDR3aa: CASSRTGDKGELFF
CDR3nt: TGTGCCAGTAGTAGGACAGGGGACAAGGGGGAGCTGTTTTTT

abundance: .
d_gene: .
j_gene: TRBJ1-3
v_gene: TRBV6-5
CDR3aa: CASSYSIQRGVSGNTIYF
CDR3nt: TGTGCCAGCAGTTACTCGATTCAACGGGGCGTCTCTGGAAACACCATATATTTT

abundance: many
d_gene: .
j_gene: TRBJ1-2
v_gene: TRBV18
CDR3aa: CASSLSMGYTF
CDR3nt: TGTGCCAGCTCACTCTCTATGGGCTACACCTTC